This entry features one T cell receptor (beta chain) sequence. The CDR3 spans 14 residues. CDR1 and CDR2 (germline): MNHEY, SVGAGI. Trimming left V 6 bases short and J 5 bases short, with 14 bases between. Tens of thousands of T cell genomes, or approximately 300 ng DNA, went into replicate PCRs of unsorted PBMC. Per the original methods: Sequence data from immunoSEQ were junction-only and lacked quality scores; consequently, filtering differed. The repertoire was sequenced with immunoSEQ multiplex PCR; TCRdb's copy has only in-frame clones and lacks some. That table gives V, J and clone size, and the DNA gave D and trimming. The sample consists of around 500,000 clones, 60% to 85% of them appearing once. This sample is part of a study of shared clonotypes between healthy human individuals.

The clonotype was recovered from a woman in her 40s in good health. Some clones in this sample may be carry-over from other donors' samples. The sample consisted of PBMCs. The gene calls are TRBV6-5 and TRBJ2-1, with D perhaps given as TRBD1 or TRBD2 (5 bases each). CDR3 nucleotide sequence: TGTGCCAGCAGCCCCGGGACGAACCACAATGAGCAGTTCTTC. Its protein is CASSPGTNHNEQFF.